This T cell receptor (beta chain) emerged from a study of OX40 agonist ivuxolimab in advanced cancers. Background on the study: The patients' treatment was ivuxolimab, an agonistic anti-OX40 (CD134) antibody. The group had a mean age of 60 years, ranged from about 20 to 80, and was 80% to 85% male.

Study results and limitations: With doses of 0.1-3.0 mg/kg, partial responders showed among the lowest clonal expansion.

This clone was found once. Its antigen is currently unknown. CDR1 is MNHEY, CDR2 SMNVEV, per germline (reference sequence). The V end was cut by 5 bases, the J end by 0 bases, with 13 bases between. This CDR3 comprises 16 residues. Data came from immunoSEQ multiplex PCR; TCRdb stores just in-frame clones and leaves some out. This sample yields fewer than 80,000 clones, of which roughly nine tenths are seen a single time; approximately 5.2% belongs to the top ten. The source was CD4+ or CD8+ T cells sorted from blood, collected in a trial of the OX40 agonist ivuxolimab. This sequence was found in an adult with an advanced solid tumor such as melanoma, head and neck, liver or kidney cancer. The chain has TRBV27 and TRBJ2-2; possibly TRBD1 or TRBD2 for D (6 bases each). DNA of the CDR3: TGTGCCAGCAGTAAGTCCGGGGGCGCGAACACCGGGGAGCTGTTTTTT. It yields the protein CASSKSGGANTGELFF.